Each of the 28 T cell receptor beta chains below was sequenced from the same sample in a study of T cell repertoires in cytomegalovirus infection. Their recognized antigens are unknown. One entry per CDR3 protein, called by TCRdb with MiXCR from the reads. The table lists a few hundred thousand distinct CDR3 sequences, almost 40% of them singletons. Source: cultured PBMCs, taken from culture after CMV antigen stimulation. These receptors all stem from a human donor in good health (CMV status not recorded). Some clones in this sample may be carry-over from other donors' samples.

The chain uses TRBV28 and TRBJ2-7; the D is unclear. This CDR3 has 14 residues. Trimming removed 7 bases from V and 2 bases from J, with 15 bases in between. CDR1 and CDR2 (germline): MDHEN, SYDVKM. As DNA, the CDR3 is TGTGCCAGCATGACCCAAACCTTGCCCTACGAGCAGTACTTC. Its translation: CASMTQTLPYEQYF.

In its sample, this clonotype was seen many times. The gene calls are TRBV7-2 and TRBJ2-3; no clear D. The CDR3 runs to 13 residues. Germline values: CDR1 SGHTA, CDR2 FQGNSA. V shed 8 bases and J shed 0 bases, with 9 bases lying between them. CDR3 DNA: TGTGCCAGCCGCATTTCTAGCACAGATACGCAGTATTTT. Translating it yields CASRISSTDTQYF.

The rearrangement joins TRBV20-1 to TRBJ1-5; D remains ambiguous. Between the trimmed V and J ends, which lost 6 bases and 0 bases, there was a span of 9 bases. The CDR3 has 13 amino acids. Germline V lookup: CDR1 DFQATT, CDR2 SNEGSKA (reference sequence). The CDR3 sequence: CSARTDSNQPQHF. In nucleotides, the CDR3 is TGCAGTGCCAGGACCGATAGCAATCAGCCCCAGCATTTT.

The rearrangement joins TRBV20-1 to TRBJ1-2; 10 nucleotides align to TRBD1. The CDR3 extends over 16 amino acids. CDR1 is DFQATT and CDR2 is SNEGSKA in the germline V gene (reference sequence). The J segment lost 6 bases and the V segment lost 2 bases, leaving 12 bases of the junction unmatched. This CDR3 is CSARHPPGQGNHGYTF. CDR3 bases: TGCAGTGCTAGACACCCCCCGGGACAGGGGAACCATGGCTACACCTTC.

The genes are TRBV6-6 and TRBJ1-5, with D hard to call. CDR3 length equals 13 residues. Germline V gives CDR1 MNHNY, CDR2 SVGAGI (reference sequence). V gave up 7 bases and J gave up 7 bases, with 14 bases separating them. The CDR3 sequence is CASTRGPGQPQHF. DNA of the CDR3: TGTGCCAGCACGCGGGGTCCGGGCCAGCCCCAGCATTTT.

This clonotype showed up just a few times. The chain couples TRBV19 to TRBJ1-1, with D unresolved. This CDR3 has 13 amino acids. Germline assignment: CDR1 LNHDA and CDR2 SQIVND (reference sequence). V was trimmed by 5 bases and J by 3 bases, leaving 10 bases between them. In DNA, the CDR3 is TGTGCCAGTAGTGCCGGACTGTACACTGAAGCTTTCTTT. Amino acid sequence: CASSAGLYTEAFF.

This clonotype was observed a few times. The chain is built from TRBV12-3 or TRBV12-4 and TRBJ1-1; the match to TRBD1 covers 8 bases. Trimming cost V 8 bases and J 4 bases; bases outside gene matches: 6. The CDR3 contains 13 residues. CDR3 DNA: TGTGCCAGCGGAAATACAGGGGGCACTGAAGCTTTCTTT. This encodes CASGNTGGTEAFF.

CDR3 residues: CASSPPDPGEQYF. The CDR3 DNA sequence: TGCGCCAGCAGCCCCCCGGACCCCGGGGAGCAGTACTTC. The chain combines TRBV5-1 with TRBJ2-7, with D unclear. Germline V gene data show CDR1 as SGHRS and CDR2 as YFSETQ. CDR3 length: 13 residues. The germline V and J ends were trimmed by 4 bases and 7 bases, with 15 bases remaining between them.

This rearrangement joins TRBV5-4 to TRBJ1-5; the D gene is possibly TRBD1 (5 bases). V was pared by 4 bases and J by 3 bases, with 17 bases between. The CDR3 is 16 residues long. Germline V lookup: CDR1 SGHNT, CDR2 YYREEE (reference sequence). CDR3 bases: TGTGCCAGCAGCGCCGACGGGGCAGGCTACAATCAGCCCCAGCATTTT. Translated: CASSADGAGYNQPQHF.

The DNA of the CDR3 is TGCAGTGCGGCTAGCTCCTACAATGAGCAGTTCTTC. Its translation is CSAASSYNEQFF. The chain joins TRBV20-1 to TRBJ2-1; D remains ambiguous. Germline V gene data show CDR1 as DFQATT and CDR2 as SNEGSKA (reference sequence). V lost 6 bases to trimming and J lost 0 bases, with 6 bases between them. The CDR3 sequence is 12 residues long.

By proportion, this clonotype is medium-sized. J is TRBJ2-1 and V is TRBV6-2 or TRBV6-3; 9 nucleotides match TRBD2. The germline CDR1 and CDR2 sequences are MNHEY and SVGEGT. The CDR3 spans 23 residues. V lost 4 bases, J lost 0 bases, and 25 bases stayed unmatched. CDR3 nucleotides: TGTGCCAGCAGTTCTGGGATCGGGGGAATCATACCCAGTAGCGGGAGCTCCTACAATGAGCAGTTCTTC. It translates to CASSSGIGGIIPSSGSSYNEQFF.

The genes are TRBV25-1 and TRBJ1-5; no definite D call. The CDR3 is 11 residues long. Trimming left V 4 bases short and J 6 bases short, with 4 bases between. Germline V gene data show CDR1 as MGHDK and CDR2 as SYGVNS. CDR3 residues: CASSGGQPQHF. In DNA, the CDR3 is TGTGCCAGCAGTGGGGGTCAGCCCCAGCATTTT.

V and J are TRBV28 and TRBJ1-5; maybe TRBD1 (5 bases). CDR3 length: 15 residues. The ends were cut back, 2 bases at V and 4 bases at J, with 12 bases in the middle. Germline V gives CDR1 MDHEN, CDR2 SYDVKM. Here the CDR3 DNA reads TGTGCCAGCAGTTTAACGGGGGAAGATAATCAGCCCCAGCATTTT. This encodes CASSLTGEDNQPQHF.

The gene calls are TRBV7-2 and TRBJ2-2; D uncertain. CDR1 is SGHTA and CDR2 is FQGNSA in the germline V gene. CDR3 size: 13 residues. V gave up 4 bases and J gave up 2 bases, with 5 bases separating them. As DNA, the CDR3 is TGTGCCAGCAGCTGGCCTAACACCGGGGAGCTGTTTTTT. It codes for CASSWPNTGELFF. The full variable domain, in which reference TRBV7-2 and TRBJ2-2 provide the parts outside the CDR3, is GAGVSQSPSNKVTEKGKDVELRCDPISGHTALYWYRQSLGQGLEFLIYFQGNSAPDKSGLPSDRFSAERTGGSVSTLTIQRTQQEDSAVYLCASSWPNTGELFFGEGSRLTVL.

This clonotype was counted only a few times. V and J are TRBV6-1 and TRBJ1-6; weak D call: TRBD1 (5 bases). The ends were cut back, 2 bases at V and 6 bases at J, with 14 bases in the middle. The germline V gene has CDR1 MNHNS and CDR2 SASEGT. This CDR3 has 16 amino acids. CDR3 nucleotides: TGTGCCAGCAGTGAACTGGACACCGGTGGTAATTCACCCCTCCACTTT. It specifies CASSELDTGGNSPLHF.

The chain is built from TRBV7-8 and TRBJ2-6; D not resolved. The CDR3 extends over 16 amino acids. V was clipped by 7 bases and J by 2 bases, with 15 bases between them. CDR1 is SGHVS, CDR2 FQNEAQ, per germline. The CDR3 is CASNSPTRTGANVLTF. The CDR3 DNA sequence: TGTGCCAGCAACTCTCCAACGAGGACTGGGGCCAACGTCCTGACTTTC.

The chain is built from TRBV27 and TRBJ2-1; D uncertain. CDR3 length: 15 amino acids. Trimming cost V 6 bases and J 9 bases, with 21 bases left between them. Germline CDR1 reads MNHEY; CDR2 reads SMNVEV (reference sequence). Here the CDR3 reads CASSLGALISAEQFF. The CDR3 bases are TGTGCCAGCAGCCTTGGCGCCCTTATCTCGGCTGAGCAGTTCTTC.

The chain uses TRBV12-5 and TRBJ2-5; perhaps D is TRBD1 or TRBD2 (5 bases each). V lost 5 bases and J lost 1, with 8 bases in between. CDR1 is LGHNT and CDR2 is FRNRAP in the germline V gene. The CDR3 length is 13 residues. The CDR3 region has the DNA TGTGCTAGTGGTACCGGGACCCAAGAGACCCAGTACTTC. This codes for CASGTGTQETQYF. Together with reference TRBV12-5 and TRBJ2-5, the CDR3 gives the full variable domain: DARVTQTPRHKVTEMGQEVTMRCQPILGHNTVFWYRQTMMQGLELLAYFRNRAPLDDSGMPKDRFSAEMPDATLATLKIQPSEPRDSAVYFCASGTGTQETQYFGPGTRLLVL.

There are a few counts of this clonotype. This chain connects TRBV29-1 to TRBJ2-3; 8 bases fit TRBD1. This CDR3 spans 17 amino acids. Germline V gives CDR1 SQVTM, CDR2 ANQGSEA. After removal of 4 bases from V and 0 bases from J, the junction contained 12 bases not matched to a gene. DNA of the CDR3: TGCAGCGTTGGTTTCCAGGGGGCGGCAAGTAGCACAGATACGCAGTATTTT. This translates into CSVGFQGAASSTDTQYF.

Here the CDR3 reads CASSTGTGWGQPQHF. The CDR3, as DNA: TGTGCCAGTAGTACGGGGACAGGGTGGGGTCAGCCCCAGCATTTT. The chain couples TRBV19 to TRBJ1-5, with TRBD1 matching over 9 bases. The CDR3 extends over 15 amino acids. With 4 bases clipped from V and 6 bases from J, the junction kept 7 bases outside the gene matches. CDR1 is LNHDA and CDR2 is SQIVND in the germline V gene (reference sequence). The full variable domain, rest sourced from reference TRBV19 and TRBJ1-5, is DGGITQSPKYLFRKEGQNVTLSCEQNLNHDAMYWYRQDPGQGLRLIYYSQIVNDFQKGDIAEGYSVSREKKESFPLTVTSAQKNPTAFYLCASSTGTGWGQPQHFGDGTRLSIL.

The chain links TRBV14 to TRBJ2-5; TRBD2 aligns across 11 bases. Germline CDR1 SGHDN, CDR2 FVKESK. CDR3 length: 19 residues. V dropped 4 bases and J dropped 4; count of bases not matched to a gene: 17. The CDR3 reads CASSPSRLAGTYEGETQYF. CDR3 bases: TGTGCCAGCAGCCCTTCTCGACTAGCGGGGACCTATGAGGGAGAGACCCAGTACTTC.

This clonotype occurred a few times. This chain uses TRBV7-2 with TRBJ1-4, with D perhaps matching TRBD1 (6 bases). The germline V and J ends were trimmed by 5 bases and 8 bases, with 15 bases remaining between them. Germline V gene sequence: CDR1 SGHTA, CDR2 FQGNSA. The CDR3 is made up of 14 amino acids. Written as DNA, the CDR3 is TGTGCCAGCAGCAGACAGGCATTCATCGAAAAACTGTTTTTT. Translation gives CASSRQAFIEKLFF.

The CDR3 here is CASSWGAYSDPGELFF. For the CDR3, the DNA is TGTGCCAGCAGCTGGGGGGCCTATTCGGATCCCGGGGAGCTGTTTTTT. The V call is TRBV5-4, the J call TRBJ2-2; TRBD1 or TRBD2 may be the D gene (6 bases each). Between the trimmed V and J ends, which lost 3 bases and 6 bases, there was a span of 18 bases. The CDR3 loop spans 16 amino acids. Germline V CDR1 and CDR2: SGHNT, YYREEE (reference sequence). The whole variable domain, remainder taken from reference TRBV5-4 and TRBJ2-2, is ETGVTQSPTHLIKTRGQQVTLRCSSQSGHNTVSWYQQALGQGPQFIFQYYREEENGRGNFPPRFSGLQFPNYSSELNVNALELDDSALYLCASSWGAYSDPGELFFGEGSRLTVL.

This chain links TRBV12-5 with TRBJ2-7, with 10 bases aligning to TRBD1. The CDR3 consists of 17 residues. Germline V gene sequence: CDR1 LGHNT, CDR2 FRNRAP. V dropped 1 base and J dropped 2; count of bases not matched to a gene: 8. The DNA of the CDR3 is TGTGCTAGTGGTTTGGCAGCGGGACAGGGGCTCACCTACGAGCAGTACTTC. Translation: CASGLAAGQGLTYEQYF.

The table lists this clonotype with a count of one. The chain uses TRBV6-5 and TRBJ1-6; TRBD1 matches at 7 bases. The CDR3 sequence is 14 residues long. Per germline, CDR1 MNHEY and CDR2 SVGAGI. V lost 0 bases to trimming and J lost 8 bases; unmatched junction nucleotides: 1. CDR3 coding DNA: TGTGCCAGCAGTTACTCCGGGACAGATTCACCCCTCCACTTT. It is translated as CASSYSGTDSPLHF.

The chain joins TRBV2 to TRBJ2-2, with 9 bases identical to TRBD1. The junction had 13 bases not matched to a gene; V was cut back by 6 bases and J by 8 bases. This CDR3 region has 16 residues. Germline V gene sequence: CDR1 SNHLY, CDR2 FYNNEI. CDR3 nucleotide sequence: TGTGCCAGCAGGAAGCATCGACAGGGGGTGACGGGGGAGCTGTTTTTT. Encoded protein: CASRKHRQGVTGELFF.

The chain links TRBV6-6 to TRBJ2-6; D unresolved. Germline CDR1 reads MNHNY; CDR2 reads SVGAGI (reference sequence). V lost 5 bases, J lost 2 bases, and 10 bases lay in between. The CDR3 is 15 residues long. The CDR3 coding sequence is TGTGCCAGCAGTGTCACCCAAACTGGGGCCAACGTCCTGACTTTC. Its protein is CASSVTQTGANVLTF.

The rearrangement links TRBV6-2 or TRBV6-3 to TRBJ2-7, with D hard to call. V was clipped by 5 bases and J by 7 bases, with 9 bases between them. The CDR3 runs to 11 residues. From germline, CDR1 is MNHEY and CDR2 SVGEGT. CDR3 sequence (DNA): TGTGCCAGCAGTAACTACGGAGAGCAGTACTTC. Translation gives CASSNYGEQYF.